Following are 3 T cell receptor beta chains from one sample sequenced in a study of T cells after yellow fever vaccination. From the 5' RACE reads, TCRdb called clonotypes with MiXCR, one entry per CDR3 protein. In the table there are 240,000 or so distinct CDR3 sequences, 6.9% of which are singletons. Source: CD4+ T cells sorted from PBMCs, taken 15 days after the yellow fever booster vaccination. These receptors were collected from a young man who received the YFV17D yellow fever vaccine.

Only a few counts were recorded for this clonotype. The chain combines TRBV5-5 with TRBJ1-5; 7 bases align to TRBD1. V shed 4 bases and J 1 base; nucleotides not matched to a gene: 8. The CDR3 is made up of 16 amino acids. The V gene's germline CDR1 is SGHKS and CDR2 YYEKEE (reference sequence). The CDR3 bases are TGTGCCAGCAGCCTGGAACTGGGACAGAGCAATCAGCCCCAGCATTTT. Its translation: CASSLELGQSNQPQHF.

The CDR3 sequence is CASTYLSSYNEQFF. CDR3 DNA: TGTGCCAGCACCTACTTGAGCTCCTACAATGAGCAGTTCTTC. V and J are TRBV11-2 and TRBJ2-1; D remains unclear. Germline-derived CDR1 and CDR2 are SGHAT and FQNNGV. The CDR3 runs to 14 residues. The V gene lost 7 bases and the J gene lost 0 bases, with 10 bases spanning the gap.

In this sample, this clonotype turned up many times. This chain connects TRBV20-1 to TRBJ2-3; D remains ambiguous. V was pared by 6 bases and J by 2 bases, with 6 bases between. CDR3 length equals 11 residues. The germline gives CDR1 DFQATT, CDR2 SNEGSKA (reference sequence). CDR3 region: CSARSTDTQYF. As DNA, the CDR3 is TGCAGTGCACGATCCACAGATACGCAGTATTTT.